This passage covers 2 T cell receptor beta chains from one sample sequenced in a study of resident and recirculating memory T cells in vitiligo (dated by TCRdb to 2016 to 2019). The library was built by means of the immunoSEQ multiplex PCR assay. TCRdb stores this immuneACCESS table with in-frame sequences only. Part of the clones is absent; in the studies checked, under half of the shortfall reflects unresolved V genes, and no reason is known for the rest. This sample holds around 70,000 clones; about nine tenths were observed only once. Clones ranked in the top ten supply 4% to 5.5% of the sample. Sequenced input: blood. These receptors were taken from a male donor with vitiligo.

V and J are TRBV7-2 and TRBJ1-2, with D unresolved. Deletions cut 2 bases from V and 7 bases from J, with 23 bases between. Germline V gene lookup returns CDR1 SGHTA and CDR2 FQGNSA. This CDR3 is built from 17 residues. CDR3 DNA: TGTGCCAGCAGCTTAACGGCAGGCTCTCACGCGGGTCCTGGCTACACCTTC. This encodes CASSLTAGSHAGPGYTF.

The chain carries TRBV11-2 and TRBJ2-4; 7 nucleotides match TRBD1. V dropped 4 bases and J dropped 1; count of bases not matched to a gene: 4. CDR3 length: 15 residues. The germline gives CDR1 SGHAT, CDR2 FQNNGV. For the CDR3, the DNA is TGTGCCAGCAGCTATCCGACAGGGGCCAAAAACATTCAGTACTTC. Its protein product is CASSYPTGAKNIQYF.